Here is one T cell receptor beta chain with its context. Its antigen is still unknown. Base qualities are not recorded, but no much larger clone differs from it by a single base. For repertoire sequencing, the TCR beta CDR3 regions were amplified from RNA transcripts. The first round was an RT-PCR using HTBI primers with the Qiagen OneStep RT-PCR kit, and this first round was followed by a second-round multiplex PCR, then size selection and purification. Libraries were sequenced paired-end with 100 bp reads on an Illumina HiSeq2000. The original methods were these. SOAPnuke was used to process the reads, throwing out any read that had adapters, had uncalled bases, had a mean Phred below 15, or lacked an exact constant-primer or identifier match. COPE v1.2.5 was used to merge high-quality paired reads. Clonotypes were defined as unique nucleotide sequences and were aligned to IMGT TRB V, D and J references using MiTCR v1.1. The analysis was limited to V-J combinations with a frequency above 0.0001, which together covered 99.2% of the repertoires. For each V-J combination, a TCR clonal expansion and chaos score was defined as F50 clonal expansion divided by the chaos observed in the TCRdist matrix. Welch's t-statistics and random forest were used to narrow the features down to about a dozen V-J combinations, which were then fed into a naive Bayes classifier. The similarity between thyroid and blood repertoires was quantified using the Morisita-Horn index. In-frame beta chains were kept once TCRdb had trimmed the public reads at Q25 with fastp and called clones with MiXCR. Every CDR3 protein is listed once, alongside the most common genes and DNA of its rows. The authors' filters were not applied to this entry. The sample profile shows approximately 330,000 distinct CDR3 sequences; 17% of them were found once. The ten largest clones capture 9% to 15% of the sample.

This sample was included in a study of Graves' ophthalmopathy and Graves' hyperthyroidism (dated by TCRdb to between 2017 and 2018). Broadly, across the study: Peripheral blood was collected at initial diagnosis, prior to any treatment. To tell Graves' ophthalmopathy apart from Graves' hyperthyroidism, and to predict which patients would progress to ophthalmopathy, the study relied on TCR beta repertoire signatures. In total, around 130 blood samples were TCR-sequenced: 40 to 45 ophthalmopathy, roughly 77 hyperthyroidism and roughly 17 hyperthyroidism-to-ophthalmopathy patients. A discovery set of 95 to 100 patients (roughly 41 ophthalmopathy, some 58 stable hyperthyroidism) was enrolled to explore V-J signatures distinguishing ophthalmopathy from hyperthyroidism. The independent validation cohort included some 19 hyperthyroidism patients plus 17 patients who later progressed from hyperthyroidism to ophthalmopathy. T-cell repertoires of thyroid tissue and blood were compared in over five hyperthyroidism patients. Following sample collection, hyperthyroidism patients were given methimazole at a starting dose of 30 mg daily, and ophthalmopathy patients were given high-dose intravenous methylprednisolone. What the work shows at the level of the full study, not this receptor alone: Among expanded thyroid clonotypes with frequency above 0.001, most also showed up in blood, which suggests that blood repertoires may reflect the thyroid immune response. Sample size was not predetermined statistically, and investigators were not blinded to group allocation. In validation, the model predicted ophthalmopathy progression with about 71% sensitivity and 72% to 80% specificity; approximately 12 predicted patients were CT-confirmed with GO in a median of about 6.2 months. In cross-validation, the 13-signature model distinguished ophthalmopathy from stable hyperthyroidism with just over 85% sensitivity and 81% to 82% specificity, while in the test set the corresponding values were 80% and 75%.

Patients with ophthalmopathy had moderately to severely active disease, with a Clinical Activity Score of 3 or more, a NOSPECS grade of 4 or more, and a disease duration of less than 3 months. Patients were excluded if they had other autoimmune diseases, uncontrolled infections, pregnancy or lactation. Diagnosis was based on clinical symptoms, serum thyroxine, TRAb, thyroid ultrasound and orbital computed tomography. Using Ficoll-Paque density gradient centrifugation, PBMCs were isolated from 10 ml of fresh peripheral blood. Total RNA was extracted with Trizol reagent and quality-checked on an Agilent 2100 Bioanalyzer. The sequence derives from an adult man with Graves' ophthalmopathy. Input material: peripheral blood.

Here is the DNA: TGTGCCAGCAGTTACGAAGACGGCCAAGAGACCCAGTACTTC. Protein translation: CASSYEDGQETQYF. The chain employs TRBV6-5 and TRBJ2-5; no D gene can be assigned with confidence. The CDR3 has 14 amino acids, counting the end cysteine and phenylalanine. Left in the record is the CDR3 DNA by itself, 42 bases read in frame from the first base. From a lookup of the germline V gene, CDR1 and CDR2 are MNHEY and SVGAGI. The V and J ends are trimmed by 2 bases and 1 base, leaving 8 bases between them.